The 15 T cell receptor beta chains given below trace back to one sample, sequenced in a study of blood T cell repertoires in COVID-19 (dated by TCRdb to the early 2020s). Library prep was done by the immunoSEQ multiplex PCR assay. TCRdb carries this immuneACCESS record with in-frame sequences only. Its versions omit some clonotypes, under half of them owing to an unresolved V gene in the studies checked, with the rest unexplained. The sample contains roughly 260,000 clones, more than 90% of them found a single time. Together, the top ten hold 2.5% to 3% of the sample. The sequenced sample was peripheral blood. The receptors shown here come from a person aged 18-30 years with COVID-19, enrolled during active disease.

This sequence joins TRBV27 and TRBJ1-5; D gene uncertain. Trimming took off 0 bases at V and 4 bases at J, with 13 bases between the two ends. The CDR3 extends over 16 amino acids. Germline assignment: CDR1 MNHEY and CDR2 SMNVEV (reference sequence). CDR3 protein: CASSLSSGLGNQPQHF. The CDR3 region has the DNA TGTGCCAGCAGTTTATCTTCGGGGTTGGGGAATCAGCCCCAGCATTTT.

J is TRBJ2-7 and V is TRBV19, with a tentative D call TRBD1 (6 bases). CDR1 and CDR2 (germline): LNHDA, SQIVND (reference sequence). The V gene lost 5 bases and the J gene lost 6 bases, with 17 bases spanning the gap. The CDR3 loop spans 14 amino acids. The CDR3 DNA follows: TGTGCCAGTAGTCGGGGACATATGACCGGCGAGCAGTACTTC. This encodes CASSRGHMTGEQYF.

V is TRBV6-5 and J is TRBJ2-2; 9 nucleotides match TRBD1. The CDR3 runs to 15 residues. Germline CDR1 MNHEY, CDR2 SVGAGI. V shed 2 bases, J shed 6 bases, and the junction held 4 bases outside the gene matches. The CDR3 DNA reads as TGTGCCAGCAGTTACACAGGGGGCGCGGCCGGGGAGCTGTTTTTT. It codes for CASSYTGGAAGELFF.

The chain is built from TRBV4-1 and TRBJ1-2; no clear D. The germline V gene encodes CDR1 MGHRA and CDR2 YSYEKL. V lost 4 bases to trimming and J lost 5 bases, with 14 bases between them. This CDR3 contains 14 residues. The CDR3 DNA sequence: TGCGCCAGCAGCCCGCCCGGGGTCTTGTATGGCTACACCTTC. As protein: CASSPPGVLYGYTF.

CDR3 amino acids: CASSTSESSYEQYF. For the CDR3, the DNA is TGTGCCAGCAGCACCTCGGAGAGCTCCTACGAGCAGTACTTC. The V gene is TRBV7-9, the J gene TRBJ2-7, with D hard to call. The CDR3 covers 14 residues. CDR1 SEHNR and CDR2 FQNEAQ come from the germline V gene (reference sequence). Between the trimmed V and J ends, which lost 5 bases and 0 bases, there was a span of 11 bases.

DNA of the CDR3: TGCGCCAGCAGCCTAGCAGATACGCAGTATTTT. Translating it yields CASSLADTQYF. The chain links TRBV4-1 to TRBJ2-3, with D unclear. Germline assignment: CDR1 MGHRA and CDR2 YSYEKL. The CDR3 is 11 amino acids. V dropped 4 bases and J dropped 4 bases, with 3 bases sitting between them.

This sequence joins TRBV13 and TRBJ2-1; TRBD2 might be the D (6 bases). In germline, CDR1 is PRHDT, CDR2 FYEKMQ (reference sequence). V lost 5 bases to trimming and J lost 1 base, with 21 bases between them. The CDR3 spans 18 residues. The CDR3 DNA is TGTGCCAGCAGCCCTATTTCTGCCGGGGGTGCATCCTACAATGAGCAGTTCTTC. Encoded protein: CASSPISAGGASYNEQFF.

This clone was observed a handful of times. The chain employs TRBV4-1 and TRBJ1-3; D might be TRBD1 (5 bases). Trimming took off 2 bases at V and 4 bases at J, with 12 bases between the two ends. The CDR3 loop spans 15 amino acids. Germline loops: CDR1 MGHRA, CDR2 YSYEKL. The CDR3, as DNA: TGCGCCAGCAGCCAATCCGACAGACGAGGAAACACCATATATTTT. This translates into CASSQSDRRGNTIYF.

The CDR3 nucleotides read TGCGCCAGCGCACGTGACAGGGTCCCCTCCGAGCAGTACTTC. Its protein is CASARDRVPSEQYF. The rearrangement links TRBV5-1 to TRBJ2-7, with 7 nucleotides matching TRBD1. Germline loops: CDR1 SGHRS, CDR2 YFSETQ. This CDR3 is 14 amino acids long. V lost 7 bases to trimming and J lost 6 bases; unmatched junction nucleotides: 13. The entire variable domain, with the rest obtained from reference TRBV5-1 and TRBJ2-7, is as follows: KAGVTQTPRYLIKTRGQQVTLSCSPISGHRSVSWYQQTPGQGLQFLFEYFSETQRNKGNFPGRFSGRQFSNSRSEMNVSTLELGDSALYLCASARDRVPSEQYFGPGTRLTVT.

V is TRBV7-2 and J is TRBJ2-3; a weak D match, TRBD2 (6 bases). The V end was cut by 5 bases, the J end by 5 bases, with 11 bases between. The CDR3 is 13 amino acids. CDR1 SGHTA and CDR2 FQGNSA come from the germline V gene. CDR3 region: CASSVRRGDTQYF. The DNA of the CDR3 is TGTGCCAGCAGCGTGAGGAGGGGAGATACGCAGTATTTT. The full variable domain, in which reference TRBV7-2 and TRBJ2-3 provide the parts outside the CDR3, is GAGVSQSPSNKVTEKGKDVELRCDPISGHTALYWYRQSLGQGLEFLIYFQGNSAPDKSGLPSDRFSAERTGGSVSTLTIQRTQQEDSAVYLCASSVRRGDTQYFGPGTRLTVL.

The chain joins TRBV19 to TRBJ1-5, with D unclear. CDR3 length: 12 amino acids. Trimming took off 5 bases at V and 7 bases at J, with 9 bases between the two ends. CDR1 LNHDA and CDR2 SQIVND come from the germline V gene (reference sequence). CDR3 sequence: CASSLGGQPQHF. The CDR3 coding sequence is TGTGCCAGTAGTTTGGGCGGGCAGCCCCAGCATTTT.

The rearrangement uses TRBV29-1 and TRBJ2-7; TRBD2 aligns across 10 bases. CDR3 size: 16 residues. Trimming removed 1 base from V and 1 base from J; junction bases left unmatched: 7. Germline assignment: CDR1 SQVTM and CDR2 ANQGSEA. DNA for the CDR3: TGCAGCGTTGAAGCACAGAGCGGGAGGGGATCCTACGAGCAGTACTTC. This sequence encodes CSVEAQSGRGSYEQYF.

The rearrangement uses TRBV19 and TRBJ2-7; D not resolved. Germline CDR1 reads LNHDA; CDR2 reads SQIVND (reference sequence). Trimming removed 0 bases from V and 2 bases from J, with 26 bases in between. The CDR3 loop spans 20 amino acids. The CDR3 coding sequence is TGTGCCAGTAGTATAGATCTTTTAGACTTATCGTCAGCAGTCACCTACGAGCAGTACTTC. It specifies CASSIDLLDLSSAVTYEQYF. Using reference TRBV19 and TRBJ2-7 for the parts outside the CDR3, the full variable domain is DGGITQSPKYLFRKEGQNVTLSCEQNLNHDAMYWYRQDPGQGLRLIYYSQIVNDFQKGDIAEGYSVSREKKESFPLTVTSAQKNPTAFYLCASSIDLLDLSSAVTYEQYFGPGTRLTVT.

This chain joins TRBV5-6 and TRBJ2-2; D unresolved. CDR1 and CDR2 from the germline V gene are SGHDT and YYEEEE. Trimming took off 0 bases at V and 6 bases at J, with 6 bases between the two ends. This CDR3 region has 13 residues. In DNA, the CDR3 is TGTGCCAGCAGCTTGGTGGGCTCCGGGGAGCTGTTTTTT. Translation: CASSLVGSGELFF. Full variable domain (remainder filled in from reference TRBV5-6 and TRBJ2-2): DAGVTQSPTHLIKTRGQQVTLRCSPKSGHDTVSWYQQALGQGPQFIFQYYEEEERQRGNFPDRFSGHQFPNYSSELNVNALLLGDSALYLCASSLVGSGELFFGEGSRLTVL.

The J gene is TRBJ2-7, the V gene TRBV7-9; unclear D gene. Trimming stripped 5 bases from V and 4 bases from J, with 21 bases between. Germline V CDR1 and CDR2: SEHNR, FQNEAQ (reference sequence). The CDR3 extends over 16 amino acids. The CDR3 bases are TGTGCCAGCAGCCCACGACTCTCCGCAGTAACTTACGAGCAGTACTTC. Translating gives CASSPRLSAVTYEQYF.